This entry concerns a single TCR beta chain. The antigen is undetermined. This sample was included in a study of cytomegalovirus exposure and HLA in healthy donors. In the study overall: Falling in the Caucasian-associated ancestry cluster were roughly 86% of some 400 genotyped donors. General study points: What was likely a sequencing artifact was a cluster of highly shared sequence variants. Whilst most TCR sequences proved rare, a subset of public TCRs occurred across many donors. Later analysis identified several of the most significant clusters that appeared linked to common viral pathogens.

The PCR had 60 Vbeta and 13 Jbeta primers. Profiling relied on immunoSEQ multiplex PCR, and the TCRdb table lists in-frame clones only, not all of them. The top ten hold under 1.5% of the sample, which has 160,000 or so clones, approximately 82% seen once. The junction had 1 base not matched to a gene; V was cut back by 4 bases and J by 7 bases. There are 13 residues in the CDR3. Per germline, CDR1 SGHVS and CDR2 FNYEAQ. Sequenced material: PBMCs. The V and J genes are TRBV7-6 and TRBJ2-7, with 13 positions matching TRBD2. This receptor was identified in a male donor in good health and CMV-seronegative. The CDR3 reads CASSSLAGGEQYF. DNA of the CDR3: TGTGCCAGCAGCTCACTAGCGGGAGGGGAGCAGTACTTC.